The 17 T cell receptor beta chains given below trace back to one sample, sequenced in a study of T cell repertoires in cytomegalovirus infection. In TCRdb, the reads were re-called with MiXCR into one record per CDR3 protein. The sample carries 450,000 to 550,000 distinct CDR3 sequences, about 17% recorded once. The sequenced sample was CD8+ T cells from PBMCs. These receptors were obtained from a human donor in good health (CMV status not recorded). Some clones in this sample may be carry-over from other donors' samples.

Only a few counts were recorded for this clonotype. The genes are TRBV29-1 and TRBJ2-5; either TRBD1 or TRBD2 may supply D (7 bases each). The V and J ends lost 1 base and 9 bases respectively, with 15 bases between them. Germline V gene lookup returns CDR1 SQVTM and CDR2 ANQGSEA. This CDR3 has 13 amino acids. CDR3: CSVEGEQGRAQYF. The CDR3 coding sequence is TGCAGCGTTGAAGGGGAACAGGGGAGGGCCCAGTACTTC. Full variable domain (rest looked up from reference TRBV29-1 and TRBJ2-5): SAVISQKPSRDICQRGTSLTIQCQVDSQVTMMFWYRQQPGQSLTLIATANQGSEATYESGFVIDKFPISRPNLTFSTLTVSNMSPEDSSIYLCSVEGEQGRAQYFGPGTRLLVL.

The sample holds a few counts of this clonotype. The chain is built from TRBV27 and TRBJ1-2; D gene unclear. There are 13 residues in the CDR3. From germline, CDR1 is MNHEY and CDR2 SMNVEV (reference sequence). V lost 6 bases and J 3 bases, leaving 11 bases between the germline ends. Here the CDR3 reads CASRSGLDYGYTF. CDR3 sequence (DNA): TGTGCCAGCAGATCGGGGTTGGACTATGGCTACACCTTC.

This clonotype was seen a few times. The chain links TRBV29-1 to TRBJ1-2, with D perhaps TRBD1 (5 bases). The CDR3 is 14 amino acids. Germline values: CDR1 SQVTM, CDR2 ANQGSEA. V lost 2 bases to trimming and J lost 3 bases, with 13 bases between them. CDR3 DNA sequence: TGCAGCGTTGAATGGCCGGGGCAAGACTATGGCTACACCTTC. As protein: CSVEWPGQDYGYTF.

CDR3 DNA sequence: TGTGCCAGCAGCTTAACCGGAGGACTAGATACGCAGTATTTT. Translation gives CASSLTGGLDTQYF. The V and J genes are TRBV7-3 and TRBJ2-3, with D possibly being TRBD2 (5 bases). Between the trimmed V and J ends, which lost 0 bases and 5 bases, there was a span of 9 bases. Germline V gene lookup returns CDR1 SGHTA and CDR2 FQGTGA. This CDR3 has 14 amino acids.

This clonotype was counted a few times. The V gene is TRBV14, the J gene TRBJ1-2, with TRBD1 matching over 10 bases. The CDR3 is made up of 16 amino acids. The J segment lost 6 bases and the V segment lost 3 bases, leaving 10 bases of the junction unmatched. Germline lookup yields CDR1 SGHDN and CDR2 FVKESK. CDR3 sequence reads: CASSHVGQGTSDGYTF. For the CDR3, the DNA is TGTGCCAGCAGCCACGTGGGACAGGGGACTTCTGATGGCTACACCTTC.

This clonotype was seen a few times. The genes are TRBV4-2 and TRBJ2-5; D not resolved. CDR1 and CDR2 (germline): LGHNA, YNFKEQ. The CDR3 loop spans 17 amino acids. V was clipped by 0 bases and J by 4 bases, with 18 bases between them. The CDR3 DNA sequence: TGTGCCAGCAGCCAAGATAGTGTCGCCCCCACGCTAGAGACCCAGTACTTC. Amino acid sequence: CASSQDSVAPTLETQYF.

The V call is TRBV27, the J call TRBJ1-1; the D is unclear. The V end lost 6 bases, the J end lost 5 bases, and 13 bases lay between the germline ends. The CDR3 length is 13 residues. CDR1 is MNHEY, CDR2 SMNVEV, per germline (reference sequence). CDR3 amino acids: CASRQNLGTEAFF. CDR3 nucleotide sequence: TGTGCCAGCAGACAGAATCTGGGGACTGAAGCTTTCTTT.

The sample holds many counts of this clonotype. The chain is built from TRBV12-3 or TRBV12-4 and TRBJ1-5; tentative D call: TRBD1 (5 bases). V lost 1 base to trimming and J lost 6 bases, with 16 bases between them. The CDR3 has 16 amino acids. In DNA form, the CDR3 reads TGTGCCAGCAGTTTAGTGGGGGGAGGCGAGAGTCAGCCCCAGCATTTT. This translates into CASSLVGGGESQPQHF.

As regards this clonotype: The final CDR3 position lacks the conserved phenylalanine or tryptophan, pointing to a likely read error. Because the CDR3's place on the DNA is in doubt, the DNA is left out and the CDR3 is given as listed by TCRdb. The CDR3 protein is CASSVEVCRRSSGQEGFL. The chain uses TRBV9 and TRBJ2-1; the D call of TRBD1 is as the table states it, not checked on the DNA. Germline CDR1 and CDR2: SGDLS and YYNGEE. The CDR3 comprises 18 residues, both ends counted.

This clonotype showed up many times. The chain has TRBV7-6 and TRBJ1-6, with 7 bases aligning to TRBD1. CDR3 length equals 20 residues. Looked up from germline, CDR1 is SGHVS and CDR2 is FNYEAQ. V lost 1 base, J lost 0 bases, and 12 bases stayed unmatched. The CDR3 coding sequence is TGTGCCAGCAGCTTAGGAGAGATCAGGGGGGGGAGCTCCTATAATTCACCCCTCCACTTT. It codes for CASSLGEIRGGSSYNSPLHF.

With respect to this clonotype: The CDR3 end shows no conserved phenylalanine or tryptophan, and so a read error is likely. The chain joins TRBV6-2 or TRBV6-3 to TRBJ2-7; 8 bases align to TRBD2. Per germline, CDR1 MNHEY and CDR2 SVGEGT. Trimming removed 8 bases from V and 0 bases from J; junction bases left unmatched: 3. This CDR3 has 13 amino acids. CDR3 in DNA: TGTGCCAGCGAAGCGGGAGTCTCCTACGAGCAGTACTTA. It translates to CASEAGVSYEQYL.

The V gene is TRBV20-1, the J gene TRBJ2-3; 9 bases line up with TRBD2. The germline V gene encodes CDR1 DFQATT and CDR2 SNEGSKA (reference sequence). The CDR3 runs 17 residues. The V and J ends lost 1 base and 2 bases, in that order; junction bases with no gene match: 10. This CDR3 is CSARARTLAGITDTQYF. CDR3 nucleotides: TGCAGTGCTAGAGCCAGAACCCTAGCGGGGATCACAGATACGCAGTATTTT.

This clonotype was detected only a few times. This chain uses TRBV12-3 or TRBV12-4 with TRBJ1-1, with D unclear. The CDR3 contains 14 residues. V was cut by 3 bases and J by 4 bases, with 12 bases left in between. The CDR3 sequence: CASSFLGIPTEAFF. The DNA for the CDR3 is TGTGCCAGCAGTTTTCTTGGCATCCCCACTGAAGCTTTCTTT.

In its sample, this clonotype was seen many times. V gene TRBV4-1 combines with J gene TRBJ2-1, with 12 bases lining up with TRBD1. V shed 0 bases, J shed 12 bases, and the junction held 9 bases outside the gene matches. CDR3 length equals 16 residues. In germline, CDR1 is MGHRA, CDR2 YSYEKL. This CDR3 is CASSQEAGTGGGGQFF. The CDR3 nucleotides read TGCGCCAGCAGCCAAGAAGCCGGGACAGGGGGCGGGGGGCAGTTCTTC.

This clonotype occurred a few times. The chain employs TRBV5-1 and TRBJ2-7; the match to TRBD1 covers 8 bases. CDR1 is SGHRS and CDR2 is YFSETQ in the germline V gene. This CDR3 region has 16 residues. Unmatched junction bases numbered 11, after V lost 1 base and J lost 5 bases. CDR3 sequence (DNA): TGCGCCAGCAGCTTGCTCCGGGACAGGAGTCCGCACGAGCAGTACTTC. Its translation: CASSLLRDRSPHEQYF. The variable domain in full, completed from reference TRBV5-1 and TRBJ2-7, reads KAGVTQTPRYLIKTRGQQVTLSCSPISGHRSVSWYQQTPGQGLQFLFEYFSETQRNKGNFPGRFSGRQFSNSRSEMNVSTLELGDSALYLCASSLLRDRSPHEQYFGPGTRLTVT.

This clonotype was found a few times. The chain combines TRBV7-9 with TRBJ1-5; no clear D gene. With 4 bases removed from V and 5 bases from J, the gap between germline ends came to 9 bases. This CDR3 comprises 13 residues. Per the germline V gene, CDR1 is SEHNR and CDR2 is FQNEAQ (reference sequence). In DNA, the CDR3 is TGTGCCAGCAGCTGGGGTTACGATCAGCCCCAGCATTTT. Translated, it gives CASSWGYDQPQHF.

This clonotype was counted many times. J is TRBJ2-7 and V is TRBV7-9, with a possible D match to TRBD1 (7 bases). The V end lost 1 base, the J end lost 3 bases, and 19 bases lay between the germline ends. Germline CDR1 and CDR2: SEHNR and FQNEAQ (reference sequence). This CDR3 is built from 17 residues. This CDR3 is CASSLGSPGGRDYEQYF. In DNA form, the CDR3 reads TGTGCCAGCAGCTTAGGATCCCCAGGGGGGAGAGACTACGAGCAGTACTTC. Full variable domain (rest looked up from reference TRBV7-9 and TRBJ2-7): DTGVSQNPRHKITKRGQNVTFRCDPISEHNRLYWYRQTLGQGPEFLTYFQNEAQLEKSRLLSDRFSAERPKGSFSTLEIQRTEQGDSAMYLCASSLGSPGGRDYEQYFGPGTRLTVT.